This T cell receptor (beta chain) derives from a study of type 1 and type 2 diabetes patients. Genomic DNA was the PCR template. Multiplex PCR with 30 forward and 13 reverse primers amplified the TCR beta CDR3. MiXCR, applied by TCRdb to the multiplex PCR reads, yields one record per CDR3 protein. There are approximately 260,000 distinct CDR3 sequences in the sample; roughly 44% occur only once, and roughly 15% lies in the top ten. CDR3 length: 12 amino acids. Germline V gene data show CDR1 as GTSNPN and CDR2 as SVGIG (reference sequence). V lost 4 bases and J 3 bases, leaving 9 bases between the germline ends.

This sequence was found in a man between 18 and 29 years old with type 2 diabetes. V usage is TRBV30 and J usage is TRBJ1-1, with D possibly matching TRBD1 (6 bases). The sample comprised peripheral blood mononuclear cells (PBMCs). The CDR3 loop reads CAWKGVDTEAFF. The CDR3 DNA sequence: TGTGCCTGGAAGGGGGTAGACACTGAAGCTTTCTTT.